Below are 4 T cell receptor beta chains sequenced from a single sample in a study of shared clonotypes between healthy human individuals. Naivety among CD8 cells was defined by CD45RO negativity and positive CCR7 selection, thereby excluding terminally differentiated effector memory CD45RA+ cells. Measured with immunoSEQ multiplex PCR; TCRdb has only the in-frame clones, and not every one. This table holds about 2.2 million clones, approximately 92% found once. The sequenced sample consisted of naive CD8+ T cells from PBMCs. The receptors shown here come from a young man in good health. Some clones in this sample may be carry-over from other donors' samples.

For this clone: This CDR3 is also generated by other DNA sequences in the sample. The CDR3 nucleotides read TGTGCCAGCAGTGCTCTAGCGGGAGGCTACAATGAGCAGTTCTTC. Encoded protein: CASSALAGGYNEQFF. The J gene is TRBJ2-1, the V gene TRBV28, with 11 bases identical to TRBD2. Germline CDR1 is MDHEN and CDR2 is SYDVKM. The CDR3 is 15 residues long. V was pared by 5 bases and J by 3 bases, with 3 bases of the junction left unmatched.

This clone was found once. The rearrangement links TRBV23-1 to TRBJ2-7; D may be TRBD1 (6 bases). TRBV23-1 is reported as an ORF; its role is uncertain. Deletions cut 3 bases from V and 7 bases from J, with 13 bases between. The CDR3 length is 13 residues. The CDR3 loop is CASSHYRDGEQYF. The DNA of the CDR3 is TGCGCCAGCAGTCATTACAGGGATGGGGAGCAGTACTTC.

This chain joins TRBV14 and TRBJ1-1, with 7 bases identical to TRBD1. The CDR3 covers 16 residues. From germline, CDR1 is SGHDN and CDR2 FVKESK. V was clipped by 0 bases and J by 2 bases; unmatched bases: 6. The CDR3 DNA reads as TGTGCCAGCAGCCAAGATAGGGAGGGGGCAAACACTGAAGCTTTCTTT. Translation gives CASSQDREGANTEAFF.

The chain carries TRBV27 and TRBJ2-7; 7 nucleotides align to TRBD1. Trimming at V came to 0 bases and at J to 2 bases, leaving 10 bases not matched to a gene. Germline V CDR1 and CDR2: MNHEY, SMNVEV (reference sequence). This CDR3 region has 17 residues. CDR3 coding DNA: TGTGCCAGCAGTTTATCAGTACAGGGGACGTTCACCTACGAGCAGTACTTC. It encodes CASSLSVQGTFTYEQYF.